These 3 T cell receptor beta chains were sequenced from one sample in a study of cytomegalovirus exposure and HLA in healthy donors. The PCR ran on 60 Vbeta and 13 Jbeta primers. Profiling relied on immunoSEQ multiplex PCR, and the TCRdb table lists in-frame clones only, not all of them. The data show about 160,000 clones, approximately 81% seen once. The sample taken for sequencing was PBMCs. The source is a female donor in good health and CMV-seronegative.

This clone occurred a few times. The chain recombines TRBV4-1 with TRBJ1-5; 10 nucleotides line up with TRBD1. Unmatched junction bases numbered 14, after V lost 4 bases and J lost 2 bases. From germline, CDR1 is MGHRA and CDR2 YSYEKL. The CDR3 loop spans 19 amino acids. The CDR3 protein is CASSPGGRQGALGNQPQHF. The CDR3 region has the DNA TGCGCCAGCAGCCCCGGGGGGAGACAGGGGGCGCTGGGCAATCAGCCCCAGCATTTT.

The chain has TRBV7-3 and TRBJ2-1, with TRBD2 matching 10 bases. This CDR3 has 16 amino acids. Germline CDR1 reads SGHTA; CDR2 reads FQGTGA. J was trimmed by 4 bases and V by 1 base; bases with no gene match: 4. CDR3 in DNA: TGTGCCAGCAGCTTAATCCCTAGCGGGGGATACAATGAGCAGTTCTTC. Translation gives CASSLIPSGGYNEQFF.

About this clone: One junction end does not reproduce the germline sequence, and a read error may be involved. The rearrangement uses TRBV7-9 and TRBJ2-7, with D possibly matching TRBD2 (5 bases). The CDR3 covers 11 residues. Germline V lookup: CDR1 SEHNR, CDR2 FQNEAQ (reference sequence). CDR3 loop: CSSSFEGEQYF. CDR3 DNA: TGTTCCAGCAGCTTCGAGGGCGAGCAGTACTTC.